The sequence of this T cell receptor (beta chain) was determined in a study of T-cell reconstitution after alpha-beta-depleted transplantation in children (dated by TCRdb to 2016 to 2017). With regard to the full study: The study quantitatively tracked T-cell immune reconstitution after TCRalphabeta/CD19-depleted allogeneic hematopoietic cell transplantation in children using TCR repertoire profiling.

The CDR1 and CDR2 encoded by the germline V gene are SQVTM and ANQGSEA. Including cysteine and phenylalanine, the CDR3 has 15 amino acids. Just the 45-base CDR3 DNA is kept, in frame starting at base 1. V trim: 6 bases; J trim: 7 bases; unmatched bases: 13. In this sample, this clonotype turned up many times. Its antigen is still unknown. No per-base quality is available; no much larger clone lies one base away. The library was made by PCR. The instrument was an Illumina HiSeq 2500. To normalize quantification of the TCRbeta repertoire, the TCR libraries were built with molecular barcoding that relied on unique molecular identifiers. Starting from the raw public reads, TCRdb applied fastp trimming at Q25, assembled clones with MiXCR and retained in-frame beta chains. Merged by CDR3 protein, the rows form single entries marked with the most common genes and DNA. In all, the sample holds about 640,000 distinct CDR3 sequences, and around 16% of those were seen once. The ten biggest clones cover under 1.2% of the sample.

The specimen comprised PBMCs from the stem cell graft donor, sampled from the stem cell graft. The sequence was collected from a human donor who donated a stem cell graft to a child with acute myeloid leukemia. Here the chain combines TRBV29-1 and TRBJ2-1, with 9 junctional bases fitting TRBD2. The sequence in DNA is TGCAGCGTGACCCCCAGTAGCGGGGGCTGGAATGAGCAGTTCTTC. Translated, it reads CSVTPSSGGWNEQFF.